This note documents a single T cell receptor (beta chain) sequence. Its antigen is still unknown. Base qualities were left out, and no much larger clone turns up one base away. The immunoSEQ Assay, a bias-controlled multiplex PCR, was used to amplify TCRbeta CDR3 regions from genomic DNA. In the original analysis: The number of nucleated cells in each sample was estimated by amplification of reference gene primers within the assay. Sequence reads were collapsed and filtered to measure the absolute abundance of every unique TCRbeta CDR3 rearrangement. For each sample, productive Simpson clonality was calculated as the square root of Simpson's diversity index over productive rearrangements. What TCRdb holds here is the immuneACCESS table cut down to in-frame rearrangements. Part of the clones is not present; checked against another copy, under half of the missing clones reflect an unresolved V gene, and the others are unexplained. V and J calls and clone size are as listed in that table; D and trimming were resolved from the DNA. In this sample the table shows about 100,000 clones, 85% of which occur a single time. The top ten hold approximately 2% of the sample.

This specimen comes from a study of blood T cell repertoires in COVID-19 (TCRdb year 2020). About the study as a whole: The collaborator samples originated in the United States, Italy and Spain and spanned the acute and convalescent phases of COVID-19. The prospective study material was composed of cDNA or gDNA derived from T cells, B-cell-depleted T cells, or PBMCs. The dataset comprised deeply sampled blood TCRbeta repertoires from subjects exposed to, actively infected with, or recovered from COVID-19. The repertoires were released in a freely available public database intended as a resource for research on the immune response to SARS-CoV-2. The samples were drawn from two sources: the first 160 participants of the ongoing ImmuneRACE study, and 1,000 to 1,500 subjects contributed by 6 global collaborators. A de-identified subject ID, COVID-19 status, age in years and sex were almost always included in the sample metadata. Where available, HLA class I and class II types were obtained from metadata supplied by the sample provider rather than from assay-based typing.

Paper-wide results and their limitations: Clinical and demographic metadata were provided uncurated, with the amount varying by source and participant.

Each collaborating institution followed its own protocols to collect whole blood in K2EDTA tubes. For TCRbeta analysis, collaborator samples were shipped as frozen whole blood, as isolated PBMCs, or as DNA extracted from either sample type. Looking up the germline V gene yields CDR1 SGDLS and CDR2 YYNGEE. Deletion took 7 bases off V and 0 bases off J, with a span of 16 bases between the germline ends. Its CDR3 holds 15 amino acids, cysteine through phenylalanine. Only the CDR3 part of the read is kept: 45 bases, read in frame from the first base. The sequenced sample was peripheral blood. The sequence links TRBV9 to TRBJ1-2; the D gene lacks a confident call. The sequence derives from a woman in her seventies with active or convalescent COVID-19. The sequenced DNA is TGTGCCAGCTCCAGGAACAGACCATCTAACTATGGCTACACCTTC. Its product reads: CASSRNRPSNYGYTF.